This T cell receptor (beta chain) stems from a study of regulatory T cells in long-lasting Graves disease. In this sample, this clonotype turned up many times. Assembly of TCR beta libraries relied on iRepertoire HTBI primers together with Arm-PCR of CDR3 regions. TCRdb re-derived calls from the multiplex PCR reads in MiXCR, one entry per CDR3 protein. The sample has 250,000 to 400,000 distinct CDR3 sequences, about 20% seen once. Time point meaning: newly diagnosed GD, antithyroid drugs for less than 3 months. Preparation of the TCR library used RNA extracted from PBMCs. EDTA tubes held approximately 10 milliliters of peripheral blood from each patient. The sequence came from a female donor with Graves disease. Sequences were derived from peripheral blood mononuclear cells (PBMCs), sampled at new diagnosis, from a patient treated with antithyroid drugs.

CDR3 protein: CASSDSGTNTDTQYF. DNA of the CDR3: TGTGCCAGCAGCGACTCAGGGACAAACACAGATACGCAGTATTTT. The chain combines TRBV3-1 with TRBJ2-3, with D possibly matching TRBD1 (6 bases). Trimming shortened V by 5 bases and J by 2 bases, and 14 bases separated the two germline ends. This CDR3 spans 15 amino acids. The germline CDR1 and CDR2 sequences are LGHDT and YNNKEL (reference sequence).